This T cell receptor (beta chain) was recorded in a study of immune evolution from preneoplasia to lung adenocarcinoma (dated by TCRdb to 2020 to 2022). About the full investigation: HLA loss of heterozygosity was observed in approximately 7%, 15% and 30% of AIS, MIA and ADC lesions, respectively, and was not observed in any AAH lesions. The immune data were integrated with whole exome sequencing and methylation data from the same cohort of nodules. POLYSOLVER was used to infer class I HLA alleles from exome data, and LOHHLA was used to detect allele-specific HLA loss. The study profiled immune contexture across lung adenocarcinoma precursors and invasive adenocarcinoma using immune gene expression, TCR sequencing and multiplex immunofluorescence. Sample size was based on specimen availability rather than a prior power calculation. TCR sequencing data came from roughly 51 patients. According to the study, 95 to 120 samples went through TCR sequencing. The overall cohort was made up of more than 40 patients with pulmonary nodules who had surgical resection. Resected precursor lesions (AAH, AIS, MIA) and invasive adenocarcinomas were each compared against paired morphologically normal lung tissue.

Between the mid-2010s and the late 2010s, the patients underwent resection in either Japan or China. Two lung cancer pathologists independently reviewed H&E slides to confirm the histologic diagnosis of every case. Premalignant or tumor cells were enriched for nucleic acid extraction by macro-dissection performed after pathologic assessment. FFPE tissue was used for DNA isolation with the AllPrep DNA/RNA FFPE Kit. The research as a whole found: Because all patients came from Japan and China, whether the findings apply to Western populations was uncertain. Compared with EGFR-mutant or double wild-type lesions, KRAS-mutant nodules had the highest T cell clonality. The findings rested on association rather than direct causation, and larger cohorts with long-term follow-up and longitudinal biopsies were considered necessary. The highest clonality was observed in normal lung, whereas higher T cell density and diversity but lower clonality appeared to be present in later-stage lesions. Normal lung had the highest top T cell clone frequencies, and these frequencies appeared to fall progressively from AAH through AIS, MIA and invasive adenocarcinoma.

Relative to germline, V is 1 base shorter and J is 8 bases shorter, with 8 bases between their ends. The CDR3 goes from the cysteine to the phenylalanine over 11 residues. Of the read, only the CDR3 DNA is kept; its 33 bases are in frame from base 1. From the germline V gene (reference sequence), CDR1 is DFQATT and CDR2 is SNEGSKA. With respect to this clone: Which antigen it targets is not known. Nothing much larger sits one base from this clone, and base qualities are not available.

Using the immunoSEQ hsTCRbeta Kit, TCR beta CDR3 regions were sequenced from DNA. As for the authors' bioinformatics: TCR sequencing data were analysed with the ImmunoSEQ Analyzer. T cell clonality was defined as 1 minus Pielou's evenness computed on productive rearrangements. The inverse Simpson index, applied to productive templates, was used to measure T cell diversity. T cell density was defined as TCR beta template counts normalized to usable DNA, with usable DNA estimated by amplifying and sequencing housekeeping genes. TCR metrics were compared across histologic stages using two-sided Kruskal-Wallis tests. Imported from immuneACCESS, the table was reduced by TCRdb to in-frame sequences with V and J called. These copies leave out some clones; in studies compared against another copy, an unresolved V gene accounts for under half, and the cause of the remainder is not known. V and J calls plus clone size are reproduced from that table; the DNA served to infer D and trimming. Present in this sample are about 4,900 clones, around 77% of which were seen just once. The ten largest clones add up to approximately 6.7% of the sample.

Material: FFPE minimally invasive lung adenocarcinoma tissue. The cell subset or site label here, explained by the study, means: micro-invasive lung adenocarcinoma (MIA). Recombination connected TRBV20-1 to TRBJ1-1; TRBD1 is a weak D gene call, 6 bases matching. The source is a person aged 60-79 years with lung adenocarcinoma. Here is the DNA: TGCAGTGCTAGAGGGACAGCCGAAGCTTTCTTT. Translated, it reads CSARGTAEAFF.